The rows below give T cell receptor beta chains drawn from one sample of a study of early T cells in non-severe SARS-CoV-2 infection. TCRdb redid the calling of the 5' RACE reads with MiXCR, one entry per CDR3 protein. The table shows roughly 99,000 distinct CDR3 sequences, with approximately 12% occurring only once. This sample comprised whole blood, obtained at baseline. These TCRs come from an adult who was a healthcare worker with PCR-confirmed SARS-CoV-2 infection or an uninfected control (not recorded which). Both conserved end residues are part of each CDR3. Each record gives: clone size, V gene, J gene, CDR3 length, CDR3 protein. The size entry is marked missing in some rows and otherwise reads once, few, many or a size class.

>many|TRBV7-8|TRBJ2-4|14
CASSLAGDWNIQYF
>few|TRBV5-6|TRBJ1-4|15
CASSLAGATNEKLFF
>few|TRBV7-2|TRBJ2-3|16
CASSFPTSGGPDTQYF
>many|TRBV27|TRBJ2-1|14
CASSFRVGYNEQFF
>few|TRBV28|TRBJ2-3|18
CASSQTRLPSGGGDTQYF
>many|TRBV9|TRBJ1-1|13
CASSVNPGLEAFF
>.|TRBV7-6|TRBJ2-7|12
CASSLTPYEQYF
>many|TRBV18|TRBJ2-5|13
CASTLDRGETQYF
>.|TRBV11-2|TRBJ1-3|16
CASSLLSAASGNTIYF
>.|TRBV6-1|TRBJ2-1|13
CASRPGRSNEQFF